This TCR beta chain came from a study of early T cells in non-severe SARS-CoV-2 infection. TCRdb independently ran MiXCR on the 5' RACE reads; one entry per CDR3 protein. The repertoire has 100,000 to 130,000 distinct CDR3 sequences, around 10% of them found once; the top ten carry roughly 7.1%. This clonotype showed up just a few times. The material sequenced was whole blood. The sequence was collected from an adult who was a healthcare worker with PCR-confirmed SARS-CoV-2 infection or an uninfected control (not recorded which).

The CDR3, as DNA: TGTGCCAGCAGTGGACAGGGGGCCGGGGAGCTGTTTTTT. This codes for CASSGQGAGELFF. The V and J genes are TRBV2 and TRBJ2-2, with 9 bases that match TRBD1. The CDR3 runs 13 residues. Germline CDR1 and CDR2: SNHLY and FYNNEI. V trimming: 4 bases; J trimming: 6 bases; junction bases outside the gene matches: 0.